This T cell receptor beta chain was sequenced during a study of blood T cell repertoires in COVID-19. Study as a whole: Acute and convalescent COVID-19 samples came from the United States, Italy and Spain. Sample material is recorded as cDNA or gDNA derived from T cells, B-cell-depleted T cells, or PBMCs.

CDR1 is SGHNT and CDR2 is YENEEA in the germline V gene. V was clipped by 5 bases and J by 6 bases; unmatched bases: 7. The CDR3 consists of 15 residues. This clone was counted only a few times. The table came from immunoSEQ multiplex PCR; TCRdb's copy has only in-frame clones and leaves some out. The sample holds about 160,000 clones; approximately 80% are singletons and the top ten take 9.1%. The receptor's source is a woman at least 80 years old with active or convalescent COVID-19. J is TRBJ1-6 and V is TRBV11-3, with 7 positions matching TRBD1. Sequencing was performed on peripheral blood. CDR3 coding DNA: TGTGCCAGCAGCCCGGGACAGCACCTTAATTCACCCCTCCACTTT. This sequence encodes CASSPGQHLNSPLHF.